Listed here are 28 T cell receptor beta chains from one sample, sequenced in a study of cytomegalovirus exposure and HLA in healthy donors. 13 Jbeta primers and 60 Vbeta primers were used for the PCR. Clones were read by immunoSEQ multiplex PCR, and TCRdb kept only the in-frame ones, dropping some. The top ten clones hold around 2.6% of a sample with 110,000 or so clones, 82% of them seen once. The sample taken for sequencing was PBMCs. The receptors were sampled from a woman between 18 and 29 years old in good health and CMV-seronegative.

The chain has TRBV18 and TRBJ1-1; the D is unclear. Trimming shortened V by 3 bases and J by 0 bases, and 8 bases separated the two germline ends. From germline, CDR1 is KGHSH and CDR2 LQKENI. This CDR3 spans 14 amino acids. The CDR3 spells CASSPRSMNTEAFF. In nucleotides, the CDR3 is TGTGCCAGCTCACCCCGGAGCATGAACACTGAAGCTTTCTTT.

This chain joins TRBV14 and TRBJ1-5; TRBD1 might be the D (6 bases). Germline V gene sequence: CDR1 SGHDN, CDR2 FVKESK. V was cut by 3 bases and J by 5 bases, with 26 bases left in between. The CDR3 is 19 residues long. The CDR3 reads CASSHLDSGLCPLDQPQHF. The CDR3 DNA follows: TGTGCCAGCAGCCATTTGGACAGCGGTTTGTGTCCGTTGGATCAGCCCCAGCATTTT.

This chain joins TRBV5-1 and TRBJ1-5; D call uncertain. V was trimmed by 5 bases and J by 2 bases, leaving 8 bases between them. The germline gives CDR1 SGHRS, CDR2 YFSETQ. This CDR3 region has 13 residues. Here the CDR3 DNA reads TGCGCCAGCAGTCGGTCCGGCAATCAGCCCCAGCATTTT. This gives the protein CASSRSGNQPQHF.

This chain links TRBV2 with TRBJ1-5; 7 nucleotides agree with TRBD1. Germline V gene sequence: CDR1 SNHLY, CDR2 FYNNEI. The CDR3 extends over 14 amino acids. Trimming cost V 6 bases and J 0 bases; bases outside gene matches: 2. CDR3 in DNA: TGTGCCAGCAGGGACAGGTATAGCAATCAGCCCCAGCATTTT. Translation: CASRDRYSNQPQHF.

This clone has a handful of counts. The J gene is TRBJ2-5, the V gene TRBV7-2, with 9 bases that match TRBD1. The CDR3 has 17 amino acids. CDR1 SGHTA and CDR2 FQGNSA come from the germline V gene. J lost 1 base, V lost 5 bases, and 11 bases had no gene match. CDR3 DNA sequence: TGTGCCAGCAGCGATCCGGGACAGGGAGCTGGCCAAGAGACCCAGTACTTC. Translated, it gives CASSDPGQGAGQETQYF. The full variable domain, rest sourced from reference TRBV7-2 and TRBJ2-5, is GAGVSQSPSNKVTEKGKDVELRCDPISGHTALYWYRQSLGQGLEFLIYFQGNSAPDKSGLPSDRFSAERTGGSVSTLTIQRTQQEDSAVYLCASSDPGQGAGQETQYFGPGTRLLVL.

The rearrangement links TRBV28 to TRBJ1-1; 7 bases map to TRBD1. The CDR3 is 13 residues long. The germline V gene encodes CDR1 MDHEN and CDR2 SYDVKM. Unmatched junction bases numbered 5, after V lost 6 bases and J lost 4 bases. The CDR3 sequence is CASRTDRATEAFF. DNA for the CDR3: TGTGCCAGCAGGACAGACAGGGCCACTGAAGCTTTCTTT.

This chain links TRBV6-5 with TRBJ1-1; 7 nucleotides agree with TRBD1. The germline CDR1 and CDR2 sequences are MNHEY and SVGAGI. Trimming took 6 bases from V and 12 from J; bases not matched to a gene: 13. This CDR3 is 13 amino acids long. The CDR3 spells CASRATGVPTTFF. The DNA of the CDR3 is TGTGCCAGCAGAGCTACAGGGGTCCCGACGACTTTCTTT.

This sequence joins TRBV28 and TRBJ1-2; D may be TRBD1 (5 bases). Germline values: CDR1 MDHEN, CDR2 SYDVKM. The CDR3 has 14 residues. Trimming left V 1 base short and J 6 bases short, with 12 bases between. The DNA of the CDR3 is TGTGCCAGCAGTTTATTCTTTTCAGGGAATGGCTACACCTTC. This translates into CASSLFFSGNGYTF.

The rearrangement links TRBV4-3 to TRBJ1-1, with 7 bases identical to TRBD1. V was clipped by 3 bases and J by 3 bases; unmatched bases: 7. Germline V gene lookup returns CDR1 LGHNA and CDR2 YSLEER. This CDR3 is built from 15 residues. CDR3 sequence reads: CASSQETGSDTEAFF. The CDR3 DNA sequence: TGCGCCAGCAGCCAGGAGACAGGGAGCGACACTGAAGCTTTCTTT.

The chain joins TRBV28 to TRBJ2-7; 8 bases agree with TRBD1. V was clipped by 8 bases and J by 4 bases; unmatched bases: 7. The CDR3 contains 13 residues. Looked up from germline, CDR1 is MDHEN and CDR2 is SYDVKM. The CDR3 DNA sequence: TGTGCCAGCCACAGGGGGGTGGGTTACGAGCAGTACTTC. It yields the protein CASHRGVGYEQYF.

The chain links TRBV27 to TRBJ1-4; 9 bases match TRBD1. The V gene end was trimmed by 0 bases and the J gene end by 0 bases; junction bases not matched to a gene: 5. This CDR3 spans 18 amino acids. Germline CDR1 and CDR2: MNHEY and SMNVEV (reference sequence). CDR3: CASSLSGQGDTTNEKLFF. CDR3 nucleotides: TGTGCCAGCAGTTTATCGGGACAGGGAGATACAACTAATGAAAAACTGTTTTTT.

The chain carries TRBV2 and TRBJ2-3; no clear D gene. V dropped 3 bases and J dropped 5 bases, with 9 bases sitting between them. The CDR3 covers 13 residues. CDR1 SNHLY and CDR2 FYNNEI come from the germline V gene. The CDR3 bases are TGTGCCAGCAGTGACTCGGGTAGAGATACGCAGTATTTT. It codes for CASSDSGRDTQYF.

V usage is TRBV14 and J usage is TRBJ2-1; TRBD1 might be the D (6 bases). The CDR3 has 14 residues. The V gene's germline CDR1 is SGHDN and CDR2 FVKESK. V gave up 1 base and J gave up 7 bases, with 11 bases separating them. CDR3 amino acids: CASSQGRGKNEQFF. Written as DNA, the CDR3 is TGTGCCAGCAGCCAAGGAAGGGGGAAGAATGAGCAGTTCTTC.

The J gene is TRBJ1-1, the V gene TRBV4-1, with TRBD1 as a possible D gene (6 bases). The CDR3 has 15 amino acids. Looked up from germline, CDR1 is MGHRA and CDR2 is YSYEKL. The ends were cut back, 4 bases at V and 5 bases at J, with 17 bases in the middle. CDR3 loop: CASSLGGRGNTEAFF. CDR3 DNA sequence: TGCGCCAGCAGCCTTGGGGGCAGAGGCAATACTGAAGCTTTCTTT.

The chain carries TRBV6-6 and TRBJ1-1; the D gene is possibly TRBD1 (5 bases). From germline, CDR1 is MNHNY and CDR2 SVGAGI (reference sequence). The CDR3 has 15 residues. Trimming cost V 2 bases and J 7 bases, with 17 bases left between them. Written as DNA, the CDR3 is TGTGCCAGCAGTTACCTCGTCCCCTCTCAGGGTGAAGCTTTCTTT. Protein sequence: CASSYLVPSQGEAFF.

The CDR3, as DNA: TGTGCCAGCACCGAGGGGGACAGGCTGTACGAGCAGTACTTC. Amino acids: CASTEGDRLYEQYF. The chain recombines TRBV28 with TRBJ2-7; 8 nucleotides line up with TRBD1. This CDR3 is built from 14 residues. V lost 7 bases to trimming and J lost 4 bases; unmatched junction nucleotides: 9. Germline loops: CDR1 MDHEN, CDR2 SYDVKM. Together with reference TRBV28 and TRBJ2-7, the CDR3 gives the full variable domain: DVKVTQSSRYLVKRTGEKVFLECVQDMDHENMFWYRQDPGLGLRLIYFSYDVKMKEKGDIPEGYSVSREKKERFSLILESASTNQTSMYLCASTEGDRLYEQYFGPGTRLTVT.

J is TRBJ2-6 and V is TRBV7-8; tentatively, D is TRBD1 (6 bases). This CDR3 is built from 16 residues. V shed 5 bases and J shed 4 bases, with 15 bases lying between them. Germline CDR1 reads SGHVS; CDR2 reads FQNEAQ. This CDR3 reads CASSAHRVAGANVLTF. In DNA form, the CDR3 reads TGTGCCAGCAGCGCACACAGGGTCGCAGGGGCCAACGTCCTGACTTTC. Looking up the rest from reference TRBV7-8 and TRBJ2-6 gives the full variable domain: GAGVSQSPRYKVAKRGQDVALRCDPISGHVSLFWYQQALGQGPEFLTYFQNEAQLDKSGLPSDRFFAERPEGSVSTLKIQRTQQEDSAVYLCASSAHRVAGANVLTFGAGSRLTVL.

The chain uses TRBV11-2 and TRBJ1-1; 10 positions agree with TRBD1. Germline lookup yields CDR1 SGHAT and CDR2 FQNNGV. This CDR3 region has 15 residues. V shed 5 bases and J 4 bases; nucleotides not matched to a gene: 7. The CDR3 sequence is CASSLSRTGGTEAFF. As DNA, the CDR3 is TGTGCCAGCAGCCTATCGAGGACAGGGGGCACTGAAGCTTTCTTT.

The chain recombines TRBV25-1 with TRBJ1-2; 8 positions agree with TRBD1. CDR3 length equals 14 residues. The junction had 6 bases not matched to a gene; V was cut back by 5 bases and J by 4 bases. Germline-derived CDR1 and CDR2 are MGHDK and SYGVNS. CDR3 nucleotides: TGTGCCAGCAGTACGCTTACAGGGGGCTATGGCTACACCTTC. Translating gives CASSTLTGGYGYTF.

The V gene is TRBV5-4, the J gene TRBJ1-2, with TRBD1 matching 7 bases. With V trimmed by 2 bases and J by 7 bases, 8 bases remained unmatched. Germline V CDR1 and CDR2: SGHNT, YYREEE (reference sequence). There are 14 residues in the CDR3. The CDR3 is CASSFGQGVGGYTF. DNA of the CDR3: TGTGCCAGCAGCTTCGGCCAGGGGGTGGGTGGCTACACCTTC.

The chain has TRBV29-1 and TRBJ1-1; D may be TRBD1 (5 bases). V was shortened by 6 bases and J by 6 bases, with 17 bases between the two germline ends. The CDR3 is made up of 13 amino acids. Germline CDR1 is SQVTM and CDR2 is ANQGSEA. The CDR3 DNA reads TGCAGCGTCGCGATGGGGGGGGACTCTGAAGCTTTCTTT. Its translation: CSVAMGGDSEAFF.

This clone was observed once. V and J are TRBV15 and TRBJ1-5; the D is unclear. The V gene's germline CDR1 is LNHNV and CDR2 YYDKDF (reference sequence). The CDR3 is 14 amino acids. Trimming pared 10 bases from V and 0 bases from J, leaving 13 bases between. The CDR3 spells CAIARGDSNQPQHF. Here the CDR3 DNA reads TGTGCCATCGCGCGCGGAGATAGCAATCAGCCCCAGCATTTT.

The genes are TRBV29-1 and TRBJ2-7; 11 bases map to TRBD1. Germline trimming cut 6 bases from V and 0 bases from J; bases unmatched to any gene: 7. Germline loops: CDR1 SQVTM, CDR2 ANQGSEA. This CDR3 spans 15 amino acids. CDR3 sequence reads: CSVRTGTGGSYEQYF. The CDR3 DNA is TGCAGCGTCCGGACCGGGACAGGGGGCTCCTACGAGCAGTACTTC.

This sequence joins TRBV11-3 and TRBJ2-1, with 7 bases fitting TRBD2. The germline V gene encodes CDR1 SGHNT and CDR2 YENEEA. The CDR3 length is 15 residues. V shed 4 bases and J 9 bases; nucleotides not matched to a gene: 12. CDR3 residues: CASSSLGVGGGEQFF. CDR3 nucleotide sequence: TGTGCCAGCAGCTCCCTGGGGGTGGGGGGGGGTGAGCAGTTCTTC. Looking up the rest from reference TRBV11-3 and TRBJ2-1 gives the full variable domain: EAGVVQSPRYKIIEKKQPVAFWCNPISGHNTLYWYLQNLGQGPELLIRYENEEAVDDSQLPKDRFSAERLKGVDSTLKIQPAELGDSAVYLCASSSLGVGGGEQFFGPGTRLTVL.

The V and J genes are TRBV6-6 and TRBJ2-2; perhaps TRBD1 as D (6 bases). The CDR3 is made up of 15 amino acids. In germline, CDR1 is MNHNY, CDR2 SVGAGI (reference sequence). Trimming removed 7 bases from V and 2 bases from J, with 14 bases in between. The CDR3 is CASTTGVINTGELFF. The CDR3 region has the DNA TGTGCCAGCACGACAGGTGTGATTAACACCGGGGAGCTGTTTTTT.

The rearrangement joins TRBV6-4 to TRBJ2-1; D is perhaps TRBD1 (5 bases). Germline V gene lookup returns CDR1 MRHNA and CDR2 SNTAGT. The CDR3 spans 15 residues. Trimming removed 0 bases at V and 7 bases at J, with 13 bases between. As DNA, the CDR3 is TGTGCCAGCAGTGACTCGATTGCAGGGTGGAATGAGCAGTTCTTC. It specifies CASSDSIAGWNEQFF.

The chain is built from TRBV5-6 and TRBJ1-1; 8 bases fit TRBD1. There are 14 residues in the CDR3. Losses at the gene ends were 2 bases for V and 8 bases for J; bases not matched to a gene: 8. Germline-derived CDR1 and CDR2 are SGHDT and YYEEEE. The CDR3 here is CASSFLTGQGEAFF. The CDR3 DNA reads TGTGCCAGCAGCTTCCTGACAGGACAGGGCGAAGCTTTCTTT.

The V gene is TRBV13, the J gene TRBJ1-2; 7 bases align to TRBD1. Germline V gene data show CDR1 as PRHDT and CDR2 as FYEKMQ (reference sequence). There are 17 residues in the CDR3. With 6 bases clipped from V and 1 base from J, the junction kept 14 bases outside the gene matches. CDR3 sequence reads: CASSGRGVSSDNYGYTF. CDR3 nucleotide sequence: TGTGCCAGCAGTGGCAGGGGGGTTTCTTCAGATAACTATGGCTACACCTTC.